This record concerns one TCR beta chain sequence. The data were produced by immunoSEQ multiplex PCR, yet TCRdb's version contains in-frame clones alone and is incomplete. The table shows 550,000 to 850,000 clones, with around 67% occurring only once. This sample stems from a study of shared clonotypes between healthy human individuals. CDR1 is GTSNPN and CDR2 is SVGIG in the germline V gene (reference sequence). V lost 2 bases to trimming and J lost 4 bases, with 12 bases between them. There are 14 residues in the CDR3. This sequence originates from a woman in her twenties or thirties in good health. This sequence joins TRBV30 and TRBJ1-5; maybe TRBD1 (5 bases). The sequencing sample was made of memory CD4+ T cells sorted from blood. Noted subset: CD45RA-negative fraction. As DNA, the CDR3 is TGTGCCTGGAGTCGAGGGGCAGGTAATCAGCCCCAGCATTTT. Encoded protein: CAWSRGAGNQPQHF. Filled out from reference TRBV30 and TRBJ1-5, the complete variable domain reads SQTIHQWPATLVQPVGSPLSLECTVEGTSNPNLYWYRQAAGRGLQLLFYSVGIGQISSEVPQNLSASRPQDRQFILSSKKLLLSDSGFYLCAWSRGAGNQPQHFGDGTRLSIL.